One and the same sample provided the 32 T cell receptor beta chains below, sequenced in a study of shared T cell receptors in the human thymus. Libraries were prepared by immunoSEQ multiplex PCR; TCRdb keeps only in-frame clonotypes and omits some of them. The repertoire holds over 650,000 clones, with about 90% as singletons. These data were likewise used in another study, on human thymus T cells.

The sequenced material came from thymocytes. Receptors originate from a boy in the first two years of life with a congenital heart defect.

In DNA, the CDR3 is TGCGCCAGCAGTCAGACTAGCGGGGGCCACAGGACAGATACGCAGTATTTT. Translating it yields CASSQTSGGHRTDTQYF. This chain joins TRBV5-1 and TRBJ2-3; TRBD2 aligns across 12 bases. Per germline, CDR1 SGHRS and CDR2 YFSETQ. CDR3 size: 17 residues. The V gene end was trimmed by 5 bases and the J gene end by 3 bases; junction bases not matched to a gene: 10.

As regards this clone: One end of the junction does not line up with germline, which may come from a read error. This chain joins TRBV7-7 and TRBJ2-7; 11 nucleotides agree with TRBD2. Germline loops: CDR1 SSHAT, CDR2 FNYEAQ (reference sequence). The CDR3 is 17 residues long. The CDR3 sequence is CASSLAGGLTSSYEQYF. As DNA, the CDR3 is TGTGCTAGCAGCTTAGCGGGGGGGCTAACCTCCTCCTACGAGCAGTACTTC.

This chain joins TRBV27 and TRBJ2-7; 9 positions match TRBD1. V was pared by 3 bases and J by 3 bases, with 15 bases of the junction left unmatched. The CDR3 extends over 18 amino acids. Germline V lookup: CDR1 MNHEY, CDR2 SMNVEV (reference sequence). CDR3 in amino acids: CASSFLRKQGAFFYEQYF. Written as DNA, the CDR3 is TGTGCCAGCAGTTTTCTTAGGAAACAGGGGGCTTTTTTCTACGAGCAGTACTTC.

The CDR3 sequence is CASSQAEPGGLRTNTGELFF. CDR3 coding DNA: TGCGCCAGCAGCCAAGCCGAACCCGGGGGACTGCGGACGAACACCGGGGAGCTGTTTTTT. This sequence joins TRBV4-3 and TRBJ2-2, with D possibly matching TRBD2 (6 bases). This CDR3 has 20 amino acids. The V end was cut by 1 base, the J end by 0 bases, with 21 bases between. Germline V lookup: CDR1 LGHNA, CDR2 YSLEER.

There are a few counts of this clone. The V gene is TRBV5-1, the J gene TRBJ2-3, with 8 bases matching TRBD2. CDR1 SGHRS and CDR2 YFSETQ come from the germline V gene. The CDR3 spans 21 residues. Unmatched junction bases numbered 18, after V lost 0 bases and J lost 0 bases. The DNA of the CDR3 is TGCGCCAGCAGCTTGGGCGGGGGTAGCGGGAAACAAGACCGCAGCACAGATACGCAGTATTTT. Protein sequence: CASSLGGGSGKQDRSTDTQYF.

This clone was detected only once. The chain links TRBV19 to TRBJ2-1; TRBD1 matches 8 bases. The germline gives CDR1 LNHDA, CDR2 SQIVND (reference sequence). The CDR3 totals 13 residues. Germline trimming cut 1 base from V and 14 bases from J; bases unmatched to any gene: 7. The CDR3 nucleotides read TGTGCCAGTAGTATAGTTGGACAGGGAATGAAGTTCTTC. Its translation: CASSIVGQGMKFF.

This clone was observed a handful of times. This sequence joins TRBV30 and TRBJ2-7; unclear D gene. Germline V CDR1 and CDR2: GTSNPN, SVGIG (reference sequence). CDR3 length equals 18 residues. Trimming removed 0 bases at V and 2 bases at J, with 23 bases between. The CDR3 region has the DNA TGTGCCTGGAGTGTACAATTGTATGAGGCAGAACAACCCTACGAGCAGTACTTC. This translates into CAWSVQLYEAEQPYEQYF.

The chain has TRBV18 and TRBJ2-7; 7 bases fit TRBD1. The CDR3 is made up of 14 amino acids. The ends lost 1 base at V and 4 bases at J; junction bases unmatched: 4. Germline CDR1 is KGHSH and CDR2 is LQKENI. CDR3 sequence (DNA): TGTGCCAGCTCACCACGTAGGGGACAGTACGAGCAGTACTTC. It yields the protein CASSPRRGQYEQYF. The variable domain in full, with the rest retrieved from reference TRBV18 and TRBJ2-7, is NAGVMQNPRHLVRRRGQEARLRCSPMKGHSHVYWYRQLPEEGLKFMVYLQKENIIDESGMPKERFSAEFPKEGPSILRIQQVVRGDSAAYFCASSPRRGQYEQYFGPGTRLTVT.

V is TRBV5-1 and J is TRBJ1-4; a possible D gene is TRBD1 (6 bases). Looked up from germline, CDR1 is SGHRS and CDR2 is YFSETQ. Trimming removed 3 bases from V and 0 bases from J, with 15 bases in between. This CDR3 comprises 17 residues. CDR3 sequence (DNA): TGCGCCAGCAGCTCCGGACGGGACACCCCAACTAATGAAAAACTGTTTTTT. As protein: CASSSGRDTPTNEKLFF.

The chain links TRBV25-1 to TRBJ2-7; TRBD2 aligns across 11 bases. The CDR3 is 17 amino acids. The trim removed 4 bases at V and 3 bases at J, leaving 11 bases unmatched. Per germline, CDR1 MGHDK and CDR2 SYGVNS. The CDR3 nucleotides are TGTGCCAGCAGTGCGTTCGGGGACGGACTAGCGGGCTACGAGCAGTACTTC. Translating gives CASSAFGDGLAGYEQYF.

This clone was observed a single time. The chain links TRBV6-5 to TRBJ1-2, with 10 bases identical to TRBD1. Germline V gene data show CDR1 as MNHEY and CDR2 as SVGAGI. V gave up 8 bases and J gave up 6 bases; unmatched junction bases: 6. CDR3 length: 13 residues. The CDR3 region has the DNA TGTGCCAGCTTCGGGACAGGGGCGAATGGCTACACCTTC. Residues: CASFGTGANGYTF.

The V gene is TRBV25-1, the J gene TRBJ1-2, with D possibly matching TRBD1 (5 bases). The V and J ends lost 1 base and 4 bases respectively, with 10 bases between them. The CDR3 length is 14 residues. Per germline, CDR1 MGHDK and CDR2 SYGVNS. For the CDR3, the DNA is TGTGCCAGCAGTGAATGGGGCAATAGCTATGGCTACACCTTC. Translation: CASSEWGNSYGYTF.

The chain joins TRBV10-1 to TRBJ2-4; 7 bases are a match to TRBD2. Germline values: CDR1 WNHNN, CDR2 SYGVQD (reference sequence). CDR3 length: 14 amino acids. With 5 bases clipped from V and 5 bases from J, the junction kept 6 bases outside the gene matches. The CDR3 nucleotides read TGCGCCAGCAGTTTGAGCGGGGAGGAAAACATTCAGTACTTC. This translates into CASSLSGEENIQYF.

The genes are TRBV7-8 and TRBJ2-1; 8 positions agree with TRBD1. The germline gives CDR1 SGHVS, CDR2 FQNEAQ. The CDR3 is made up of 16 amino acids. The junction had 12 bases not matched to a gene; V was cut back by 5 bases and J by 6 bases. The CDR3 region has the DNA TGTGCCAGCAGCCTCCGGGGATGGACAGGGCTCAATGAGCAGTTCTTC. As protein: CASSLRGWTGLNEQFF.

The CDR3 spells CASSPDRGVHEQYF. The DNA of the CDR3 is TGTGCCAGCAGCCCGGACAGGGGTGTACACGAGCAGTACTTC. V and J are TRBV7-9 and TRBJ2-7, with 9 positions matching TRBD1. Losses at the gene ends were 5 bases for V and 5 bases for J; bases not matched to a gene: 7. CDR3 length: 14 amino acids. Germline V CDR1 and CDR2: SEHNR, FQNEAQ (reference sequence).

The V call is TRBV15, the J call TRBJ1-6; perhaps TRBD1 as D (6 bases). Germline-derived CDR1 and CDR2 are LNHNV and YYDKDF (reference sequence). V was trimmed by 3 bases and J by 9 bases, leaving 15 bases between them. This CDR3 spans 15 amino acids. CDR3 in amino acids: CATSSVRGIVSPLHF. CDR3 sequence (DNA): TGTGCCACCAGCAGCGTCAGGGGAATAGTTTCACCCCTCCACTTT.

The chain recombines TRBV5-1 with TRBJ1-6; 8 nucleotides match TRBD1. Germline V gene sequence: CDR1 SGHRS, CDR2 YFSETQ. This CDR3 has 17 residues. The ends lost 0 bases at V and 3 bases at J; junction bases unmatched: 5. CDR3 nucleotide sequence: TGCGCCAGCAGCTTGGCCACAGGGGGGGGCTATAATTCACCCCTCCACTTT. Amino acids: CASSLATGGGYNSPLHF.

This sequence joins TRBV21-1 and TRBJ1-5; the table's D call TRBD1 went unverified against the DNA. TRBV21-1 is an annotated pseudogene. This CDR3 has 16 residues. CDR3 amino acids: CASSSLGARGNQPQHF. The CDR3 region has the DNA TGTGCCAGCAGCAGCCTGGGGGCCAGGGGGAATCAGCCCCAGCATTTT.

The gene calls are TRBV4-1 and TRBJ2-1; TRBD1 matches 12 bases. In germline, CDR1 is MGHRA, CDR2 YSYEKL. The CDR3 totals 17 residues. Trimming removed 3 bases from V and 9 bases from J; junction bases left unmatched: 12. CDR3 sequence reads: CASSQYERDRGRVEQFF. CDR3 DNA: TGCGCCAGCAGCCAGTATGAAAGGGACAGGGGGCGCGTTGAGCAGTTCTTC.

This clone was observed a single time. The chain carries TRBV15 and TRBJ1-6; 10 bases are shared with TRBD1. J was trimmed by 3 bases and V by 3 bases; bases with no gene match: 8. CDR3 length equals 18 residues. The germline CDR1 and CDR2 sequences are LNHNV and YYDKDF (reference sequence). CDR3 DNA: TGTGCCACCAGCAGGAAACCGGGACAGGGGTACTATAATTCACCCCTCCACTTT. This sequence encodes CATSRKPGQGYYNSPLHF.

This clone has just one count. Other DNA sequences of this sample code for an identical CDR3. The CDR3 here is CASSPGQANSPLHF. CDR3 bases: TGTGCCAGCAGCCCGGGACAGGCTAATTCACCCCTCCACTTT. The chain carries TRBV7-9 and TRBJ1-6, with 8 bases fitting TRBD1. From germline, CDR1 is SEHNR and CDR2 FQNEAQ (reference sequence). The CDR3 is 14 amino acids. V trimming: 5 bases; J trimming: 6 bases; junction bases outside the gene matches: 3.

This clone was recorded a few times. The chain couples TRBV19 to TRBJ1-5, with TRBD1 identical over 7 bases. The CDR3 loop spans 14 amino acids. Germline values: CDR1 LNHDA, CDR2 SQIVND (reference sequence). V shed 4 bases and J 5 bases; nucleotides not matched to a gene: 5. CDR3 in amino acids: CASSKRQGHQPQHF. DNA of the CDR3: TGTGCCAGTAGTAAAAGACAGGGCCATCAGCCCCAGCATTTT.

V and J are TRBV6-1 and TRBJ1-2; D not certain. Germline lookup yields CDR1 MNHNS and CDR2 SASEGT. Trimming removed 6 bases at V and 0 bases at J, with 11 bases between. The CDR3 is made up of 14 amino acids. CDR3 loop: CASRADAPNYGYTF. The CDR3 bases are TGTGCCAGCAGGGCCGATGCCCCTAACTATGGCTACACCTTC.

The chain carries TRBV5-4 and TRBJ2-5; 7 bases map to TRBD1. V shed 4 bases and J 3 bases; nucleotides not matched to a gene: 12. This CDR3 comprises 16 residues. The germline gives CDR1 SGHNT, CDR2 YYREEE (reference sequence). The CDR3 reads CASSTQGQGEKETQYF. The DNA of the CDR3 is TGTGCCAGCAGCACCCAAGGTCAGGGGGAGAAAGAGACCCAGTACTTC.

CDR3 sequence reads: CASSQEGGIGETQYF. In DNA form, the CDR3 reads TGCGCCAGCAGCCAAGAGGGGGGAATTGGTGAGACCCAGTACTTC. The chain joins TRBV4-3 to TRBJ2-5; a weak D match, TRBD2 (6 bases). V gave up 0 bases and J gave up 5 bases, with 13 bases separating them. The CDR3 is 15 residues long. The germline V gene has CDR1 LGHNA and CDR2 YSLEER.

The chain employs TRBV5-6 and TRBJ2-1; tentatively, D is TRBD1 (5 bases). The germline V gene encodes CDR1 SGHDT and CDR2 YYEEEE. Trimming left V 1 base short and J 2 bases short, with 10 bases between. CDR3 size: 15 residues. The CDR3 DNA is TGTGCCAGCAGCTTGTATGGGGCGGCCTACAATGAGCAGTTCTTC. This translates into CASSLYGAAYNEQFF.

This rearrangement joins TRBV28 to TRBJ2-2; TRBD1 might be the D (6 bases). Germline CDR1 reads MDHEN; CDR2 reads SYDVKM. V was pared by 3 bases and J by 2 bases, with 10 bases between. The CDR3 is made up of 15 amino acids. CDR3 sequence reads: CASSLWTVNTGELFF. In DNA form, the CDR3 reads TGTGCCAGCAGTTTGTGGACAGTTAACACCGGGGAGCTGTTTTTT.

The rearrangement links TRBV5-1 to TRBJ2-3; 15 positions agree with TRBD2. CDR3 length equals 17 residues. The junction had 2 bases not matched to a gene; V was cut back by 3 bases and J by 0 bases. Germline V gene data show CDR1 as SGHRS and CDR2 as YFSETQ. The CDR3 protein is CASSSGLAGGSTDTQYF. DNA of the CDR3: TGCGCCAGCAGCTCGGGACTAGCGGGGGGAAGCACAGATACGCAGTATTTT.

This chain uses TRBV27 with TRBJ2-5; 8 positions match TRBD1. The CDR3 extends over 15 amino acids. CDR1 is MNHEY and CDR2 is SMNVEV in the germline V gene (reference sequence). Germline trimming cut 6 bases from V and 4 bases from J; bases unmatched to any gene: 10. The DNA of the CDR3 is TGTGCCAGCAGAGATGACAGGGGAAGGGGAGAGACCCAGTACTTC. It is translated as CASRDDRGRGETQYF.

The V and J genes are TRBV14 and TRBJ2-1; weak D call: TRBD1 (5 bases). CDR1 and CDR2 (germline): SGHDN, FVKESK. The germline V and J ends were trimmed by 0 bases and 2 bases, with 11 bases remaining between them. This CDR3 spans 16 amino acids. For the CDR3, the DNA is TGTGCCAGCAGCCAAGATATAGGGGCCGCCTACAATGAGCAGTTCTTC. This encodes CASSQDIGAAYNEQFF.

The CDR3 loop reads CASSSLAGAETQYF. Here the CDR3 DNA reads TGTGCCAGCAGTTCACTAGCGGGAGCTGAGACCCAGTACTTC. This chain joins TRBV27 and TRBJ2-5, with TRBD2 identical over 11 bases. The CDR3 contains 14 residues. The V and J ends lost 4 bases and 5 bases, in that order; junction bases with no gene match: 3. The germline V gene has CDR1 MNHEY and CDR2 SMNVEV (reference sequence).

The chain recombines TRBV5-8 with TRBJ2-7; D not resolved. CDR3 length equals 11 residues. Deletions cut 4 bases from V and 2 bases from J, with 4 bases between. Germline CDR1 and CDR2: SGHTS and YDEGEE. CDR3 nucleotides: TGTGCCAGCAGCCAGACCTACGAGCAGTACTTC. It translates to CASSQTYEQYF.